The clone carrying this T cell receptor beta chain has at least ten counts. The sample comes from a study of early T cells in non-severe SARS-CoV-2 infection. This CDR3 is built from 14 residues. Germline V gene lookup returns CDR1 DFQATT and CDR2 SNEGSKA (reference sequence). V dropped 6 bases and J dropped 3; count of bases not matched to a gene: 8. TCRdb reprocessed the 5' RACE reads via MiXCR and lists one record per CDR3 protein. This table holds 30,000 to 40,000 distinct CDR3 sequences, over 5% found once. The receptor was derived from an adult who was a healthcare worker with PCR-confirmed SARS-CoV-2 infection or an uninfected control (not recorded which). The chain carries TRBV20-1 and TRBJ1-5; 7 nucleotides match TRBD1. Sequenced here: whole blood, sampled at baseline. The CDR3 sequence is CSAEDRTPNQPQHF. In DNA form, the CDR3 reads TGCAGTGCCGAGGACAGGACACCCAATCAGCCCCAGCATTTT.